The 3 T cell receptor beta chains listed next were all sequenced from one sample in a study of radiation and T cells in renal cell carcinoma. TCRdb's copy holds only in-frame clones and misses some; the assay was immunoSEQ multiplex PCR. There are about 78,000 clones in the sample; roughly 87% occur only once, and more than 5.5% lies in the top ten. Stated time point: blood 4 weeks post-SBRT, at nephrectomy. The treatment here: 15 Gy SBRT to primary tumor, nephrectomy 4 weeks later. The sequencing used blood, collected from a patient whose treatment included radiotherapy and nephrectomy. Source of these receptors: an older woman with renal cell carcinoma.

The chain links TRBV6-6 to TRBJ1-5, with 7 bases fitting TRBD1. Trimming took 6 bases from V and 6 from J; bases not matched to a gene: 11. CDR1 and CDR2 (germline): MNHNY, SVGAGI (reference sequence). This CDR3 has 15 amino acids. The CDR3 DNA sequence: TGTGCCAGCAGACCCAACAGGGGTCCAAGTCAGCCCCAGCATTTT. It specifies CASRPNRGPSQPQHF.

V is TRBV9 and J is TRBJ1-5; 8 bases align to TRBD1. This CDR3 region has 14 residues. V trimming: 3 bases; J trimming: 7 bases; junction bases outside the gene matches: 6. Germline V gene lookup returns CDR1 SGDLS and CDR2 YYNGEE. In nucleotides, the CDR3 is TGTGCCAGCAGCGCCGACAGGGGAAACCAGCCCCAGCATTTT. Residues: CASSADRGNQPQHF.

This clone came up once. The chain couples TRBV11-3 to TRBJ2-1, with 11 bases fitting TRBD2. The CDR3 runs to 15 residues. Germline V gives CDR1 SGHNT, CDR2 YENEEA. Losses at the gene ends were 5 bases for V and 6 bases for J; bases not matched to a gene: 6. The CDR3, as DNA: TGTGCCAGCAGCCTACTAGCGGGGGCCGGCAATGAGCAGTTCTTC. It translates to CASSLLAGAGNEQFF.